The clone carrying this T cell receptor (beta chain) was detected only a few times. What it binds is unknown. Ligated cDNA underwent four rounds of PCR with nested alpha and beta constant region primers and SP2. Blood and skin TCR RNA was reverse transcribed with alpha and beta constant primers. Using its own MiXCR run on the UMI-ligation and nested PCR reads, TCRdb lists one record per CDR3 protein. The sample yields more than 30,000 distinct CDR3 sequences, about 6.9% seen once. The CDR3 loop spans 12 amino acids. Germline assignment: CDR1 LNHDA and CDR2 SQIVND (reference sequence). V lost 5 bases to trimming and J lost 7 bases, with 10 bases between them. The sample comes from a study of naive and memory T cell subsets. The study's findings and limits: Reportedly, tuberculin skin test sites gave far more TCRs than other biopsies.

The treatment: skin biopsy from PPD injection site in Mantoux-positive individual. An oligonucleotide containing a UMI was ligated to the 3' end of TCR cDNA. Skin biopsies came from PPD injection sites in Mantoux-positive individuals. This receptor was identified in an adult in good health. This sequence joins TRBV19 and TRBJ2-3, with D possibly being TRBD1 (6 bases). The material was skin, obtained from a tuberculin skin test site. CDR3 DNA sequence: TGTGCCAGTAGTTCAACAGGGTATACGCAGTATTTT. The encoded protein is CASSSTGYTQYF. Drawing the rest from reference TRBV19 and TRBJ2-3, the complete variable domain is DGGITQSPKYLFRKEGQNVTLSCEQNLNHDAMYWYRQDPGQGLRLIYYSQIVNDFQKGDIAEGYSVSREKKESFPLTVTSAQKNPTAFYLCASSSTGYTQYFGPGTRLTVL.